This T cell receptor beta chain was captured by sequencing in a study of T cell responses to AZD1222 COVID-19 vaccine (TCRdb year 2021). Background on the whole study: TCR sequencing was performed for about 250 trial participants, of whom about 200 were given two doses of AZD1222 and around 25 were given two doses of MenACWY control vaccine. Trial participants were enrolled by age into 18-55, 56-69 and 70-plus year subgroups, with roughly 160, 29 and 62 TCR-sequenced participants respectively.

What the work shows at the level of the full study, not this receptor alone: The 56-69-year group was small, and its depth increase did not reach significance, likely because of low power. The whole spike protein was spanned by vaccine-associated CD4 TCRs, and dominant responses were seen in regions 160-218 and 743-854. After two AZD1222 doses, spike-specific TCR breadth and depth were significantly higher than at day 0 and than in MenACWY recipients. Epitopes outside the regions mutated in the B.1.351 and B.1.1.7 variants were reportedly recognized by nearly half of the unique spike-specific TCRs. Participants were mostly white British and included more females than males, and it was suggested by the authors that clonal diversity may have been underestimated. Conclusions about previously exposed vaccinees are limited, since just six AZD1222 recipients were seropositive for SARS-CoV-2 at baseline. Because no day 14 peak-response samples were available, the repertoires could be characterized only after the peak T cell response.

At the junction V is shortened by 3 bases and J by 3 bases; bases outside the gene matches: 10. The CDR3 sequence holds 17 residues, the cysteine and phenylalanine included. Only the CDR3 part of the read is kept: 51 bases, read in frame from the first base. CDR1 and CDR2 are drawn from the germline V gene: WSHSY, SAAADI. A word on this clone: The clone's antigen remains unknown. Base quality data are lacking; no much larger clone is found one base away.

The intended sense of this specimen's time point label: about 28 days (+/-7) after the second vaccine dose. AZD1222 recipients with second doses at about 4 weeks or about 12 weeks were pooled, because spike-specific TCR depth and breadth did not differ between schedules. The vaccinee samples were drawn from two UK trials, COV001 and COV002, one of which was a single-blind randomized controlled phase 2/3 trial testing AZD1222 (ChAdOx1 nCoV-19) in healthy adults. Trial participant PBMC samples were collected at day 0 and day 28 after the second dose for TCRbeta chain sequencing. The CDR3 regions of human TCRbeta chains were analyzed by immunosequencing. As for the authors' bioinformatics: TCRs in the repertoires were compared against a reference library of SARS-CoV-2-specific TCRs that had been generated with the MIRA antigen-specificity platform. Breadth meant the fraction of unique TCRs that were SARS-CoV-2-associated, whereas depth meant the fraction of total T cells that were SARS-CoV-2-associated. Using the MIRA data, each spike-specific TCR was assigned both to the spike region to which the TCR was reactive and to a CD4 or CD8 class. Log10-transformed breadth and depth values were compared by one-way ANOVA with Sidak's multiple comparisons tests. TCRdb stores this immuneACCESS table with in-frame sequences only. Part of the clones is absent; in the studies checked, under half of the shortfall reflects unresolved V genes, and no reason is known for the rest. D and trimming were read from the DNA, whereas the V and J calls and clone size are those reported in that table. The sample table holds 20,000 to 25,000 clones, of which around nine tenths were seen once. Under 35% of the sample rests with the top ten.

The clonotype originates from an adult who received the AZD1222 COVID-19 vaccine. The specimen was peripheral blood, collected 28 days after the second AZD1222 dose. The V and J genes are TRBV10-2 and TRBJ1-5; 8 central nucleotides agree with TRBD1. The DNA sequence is TGCGCCAGCAGTGACCCTGACAGGGGCCTTTTCAATCAGCCCCAGCATTTT. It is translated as CASSDPDRGLFNQPQHF.